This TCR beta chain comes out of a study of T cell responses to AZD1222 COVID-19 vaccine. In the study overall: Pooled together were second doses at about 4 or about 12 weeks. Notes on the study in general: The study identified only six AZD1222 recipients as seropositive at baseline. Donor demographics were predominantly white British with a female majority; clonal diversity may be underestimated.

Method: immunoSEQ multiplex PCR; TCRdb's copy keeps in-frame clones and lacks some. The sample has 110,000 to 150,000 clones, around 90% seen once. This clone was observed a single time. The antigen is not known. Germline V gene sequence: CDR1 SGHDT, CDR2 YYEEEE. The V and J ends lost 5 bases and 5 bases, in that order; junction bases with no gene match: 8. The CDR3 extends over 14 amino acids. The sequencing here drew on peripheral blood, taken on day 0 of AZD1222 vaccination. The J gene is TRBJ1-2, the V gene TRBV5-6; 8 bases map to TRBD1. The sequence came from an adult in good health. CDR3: CASRTGQGVYGYTF. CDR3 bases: TGTGCCAGCAGAACTGGACAGGGAGTTTATGGCTACACCTTC.